This T cell receptor (beta chain) was identified during a study of T cell responses to AZD1222 COVID-19 vaccine. The wider study: Combined were second doses at about 4 or about 12 weeks.

The study's findings and limits: Baseline testing showed seropositivity in only six or seven AZD1222 recipients. Spike regions recognized by vaccine-associated CD4 TCRs spanned the protein, led by 160-218 and 743-854.

The protocol was immunoSEQ multiplex PCR, while the TCRdb copy is restricted to in-frame clones and leaves out a portion. The sample carries tens of thousands of clones, about four fifths recorded once. V was shortened by 5 bases and J by 12 bases, with 17 bases between the two germline ends. The CDR3 totals 12 residues. Per germline, CDR1 MNHEY and CDR2 SMNVEV (reference sequence). A word on this clone: The antigen is unknown.

This receptor was obtained from an adult in good health. The rearrangement joins TRBV27 to TRBJ2-7, with D possibly matching TRBD1 (6 bases). Source: peripheral blood, taken on day 0 of AZD1222 vaccination. The DNA of the CDR3 is TGTGCCAGCAGTCCGCAAGACAGGTCGCTGTACTTC. Translation gives CASSPQDRSLYF.